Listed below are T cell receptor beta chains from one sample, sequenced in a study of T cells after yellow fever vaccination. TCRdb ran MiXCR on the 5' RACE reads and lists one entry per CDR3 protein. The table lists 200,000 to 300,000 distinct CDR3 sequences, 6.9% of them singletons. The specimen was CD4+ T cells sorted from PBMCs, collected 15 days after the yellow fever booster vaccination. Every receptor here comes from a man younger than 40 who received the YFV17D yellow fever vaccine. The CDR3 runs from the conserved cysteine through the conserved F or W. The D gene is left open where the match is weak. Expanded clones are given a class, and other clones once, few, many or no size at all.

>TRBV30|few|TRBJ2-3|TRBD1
TGTGCTCAAAAGAGGGGGCTAAGCACAGATACGCAGTATTTT
CAQKRGLSTDTQYF
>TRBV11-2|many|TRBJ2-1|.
TGTGCCAGCACCCTGGGGTACTCTGGTGGTGGGCAGTTCTTC
CASTLGYSGGGQFF
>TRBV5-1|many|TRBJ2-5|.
TGCGCCAGCAGCTTGGCAAGCAGTCAAGAGACCCAGTACTTC
CASSLASSQETQYF
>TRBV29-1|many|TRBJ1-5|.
TGCAGCGTTGGTGTAGGTCCGAATCAGCCCCAGCATTTT
CSVGVGPNQPQHF
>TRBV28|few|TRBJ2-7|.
TGTGCCAGCAGTTGGAGGGTTCCCTACGAGCAGTACTTC
CASSWRVPYEQYF
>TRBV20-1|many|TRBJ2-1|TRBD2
TGCAGTGCTAGAGAGCTAGCGGGAAGGGGCTACAATGAGCAGTTCTTC
CSARELAGRGYNEQFF
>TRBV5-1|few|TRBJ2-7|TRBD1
TGCGCCAGCAACCGGGACAGCTACGAGCAGTACTTC
CASNRDSYEQYF
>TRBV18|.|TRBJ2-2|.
TGTGCCAGCTCACCAACTTTATACGGGGAGCTGTTTTTT
CASSPTLYGELFF
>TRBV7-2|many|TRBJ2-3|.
TGTGCCAGCAGCTTTAGTCGAGATACGCAGTATTTT
CASSFSRDTQYF
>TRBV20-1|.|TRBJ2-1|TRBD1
TGCAGTGCTAGGCGAGGGACAGGTTTGAATGAGCAGTTCTTC
CSARRGTGLNEQFF
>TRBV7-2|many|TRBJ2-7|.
TGTGCCAGCAGTCAAAGGGGTGGCTACGAGCAGTACTTC
CASSQRGGYEQYF
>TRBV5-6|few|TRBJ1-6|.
TGTGCCAGCAGCTTTCTGGATAATTCACCCCTCCACTTT
CASSFLDNSPLHF
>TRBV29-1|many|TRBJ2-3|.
TGCAGCGGGCAAGGGGGTGAAGCGGCAGATACGCAGTATTTT
CSGQGGEAADTQYF
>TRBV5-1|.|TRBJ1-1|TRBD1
TGCGCCAGCATCCGGGCGGGACAGGGATCAGGGGCTTTCTTT
CASIRAGQGSGAFF
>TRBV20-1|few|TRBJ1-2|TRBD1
TGCAGTGCTAGAAGGACAGGAAGAGGCTATGGCTACACCTTC
CSARRTGRGYGYTF
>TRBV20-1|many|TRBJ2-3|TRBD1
TGCAGTGCCGGAGAGGGGACAGACCGCACAGATACGCAGTATTTT
CSAGEGTDRTDTQYF
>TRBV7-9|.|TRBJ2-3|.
TGTGCCAGCAGCCCAGAAGTCTGGGCAGATACGCAGTATTTT
CASSPEVWADTQYF
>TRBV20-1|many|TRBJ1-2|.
TGCAGTGCTAGGAGGGCGGATCCCAGTGGCTACACCTTC
CSARRADPSGYTF
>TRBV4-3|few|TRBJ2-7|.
TGCGCCAGCAGCCAAACTCACGGCTCCTACGAGCAGTACTTC
CASSQTHGSYEQYF
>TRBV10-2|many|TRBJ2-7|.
TGCGCCAGCACTAGGGACCCTAAATACGAGCAGTACTTC
CASTRDPKYEQYF
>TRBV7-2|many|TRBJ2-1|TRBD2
TGTGCCAGCAGCCCAACTAGCGGACCCTACAATGAGCAGTTCTTC
CASSPTSGPYNEQFF
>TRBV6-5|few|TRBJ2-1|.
TGTGCCAGCAGTCACTTCGGGGGGCGAAGCTCCTACAATGAGCAGTTCTTC
CASSHFGGRSSYNEQFF
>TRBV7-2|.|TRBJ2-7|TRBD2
TGTGCCAGCAGCTTACGACTAGCGGGGGATGCGCAGTACTTC
CASSLRLAGDAQYF
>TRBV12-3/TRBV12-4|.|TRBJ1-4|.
TGTGCCAGCAGTTTTCGGGTCGTGGATGAAAAACTGTTTTTT
CASSFRVVDEKLFF
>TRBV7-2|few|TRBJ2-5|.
TGTGCCAGCAGCTTAACCGGCAACATACAAGAGACCCAGTACTTC
CASSLTGNIQETQYF
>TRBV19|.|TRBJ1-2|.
TGTGCCAGTAGCCAGGGACTACCCTATGGCTACACCTTC
CASSQGLPYGYTF
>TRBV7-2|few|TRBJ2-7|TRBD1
TGTGCCAGCAGGCAGGGACAGGCTTCCTACGAGCAGTACTTC
CASRQGQASYEQYF
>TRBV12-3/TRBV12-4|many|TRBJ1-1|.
TGTGCCAGCAGTTTCAGTCAGCTTATCCCTGAAGCTTTCTTT
CASSFSQLIPEAFF
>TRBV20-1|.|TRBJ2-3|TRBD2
TGCAGTGCTCTTACTAGCGGGAGGCAGCGAGGCCCAGATACGCAGTATTTT
CSALTSGRQRGPDTQYF
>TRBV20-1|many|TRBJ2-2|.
TGCAGTGCCCGAGCTGCGAACACCGGGGAGCTGTTTTTT
CSARAANTGELFF
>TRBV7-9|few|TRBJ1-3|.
TGTGCCAGCCAACGGGGGAGCTCTGGAAACACCATATATTTT
CASQRGSSGNTIYF
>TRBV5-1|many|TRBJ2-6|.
TGCGCCAGCAGCTTGCGAACTGCTGGGGCCAACGTCCTGACTTTC
CASSLRTAGANVLTF
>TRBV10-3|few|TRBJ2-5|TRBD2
TGTGCCATCAGTGAGTCGGGGACTAGCGGACAAGAGACCCAGTACTTC
CAISESGTSGQETQYF
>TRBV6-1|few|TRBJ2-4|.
TGTGCCAGCAGTGGGGTTGACATTCAGTACTTC
CASSGVDIQYF
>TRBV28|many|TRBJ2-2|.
TGTGCCAGCAGAGTAACAGGCTACGCGAACACCGGGGAGCTGTTTTTT
CASRVTGYANTGELFF
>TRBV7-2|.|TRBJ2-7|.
TGTGCCAGCAGCTTAGCGCTAACGGGCACAACCTTTTTC
CASSLALTGTTFF
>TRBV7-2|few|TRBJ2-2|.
TGTGCCAGCAGCTTAGAGCCCATCACCGGGGAGCTGTTTTTT
CASSLEPITGELFF
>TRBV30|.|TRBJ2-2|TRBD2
TGTGCCTGGAGTAGGAACGGGAGGGCCACCGGGGAGCTGTTTTTT
CAWSRNGRATGELFF
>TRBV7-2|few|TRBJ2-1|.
TGTGCCAGCAGCTCTAATAGGGGTAATGAGCAGTTCTTC
CASSSNRGNEQFF
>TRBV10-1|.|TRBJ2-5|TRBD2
TGCGCCAGCAGTTCTAGCGGAATCCAAGAGACCCAGTACTTC
CASSSSGIQETQYF
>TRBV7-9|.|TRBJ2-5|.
TGTGCCAGCAGCACCGAACTAGGGGGGACCCAGTACTTC
CASSTELGGTQYF
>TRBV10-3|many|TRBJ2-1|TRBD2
TGTGCCATCAGTGAGATCGGACTAGCGGAGCGGGTGGAGCAGTTCTTC
CAISEIGLAERVEQFF
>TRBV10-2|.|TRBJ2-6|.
TGCGCCAGCGCCCCCCTAGATTTATTGGGGGCCAACGTCCTGACTTTC
CASAPLDLLGANVLTF
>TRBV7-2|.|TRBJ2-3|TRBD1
TGTGCCAGCAGCTTGGCCGGGACAGGGGGCACTGATACGCAGTATTTT
CASSLAGTGGTDTQYF
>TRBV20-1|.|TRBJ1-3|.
TGCAGTGCTCCGGAGGGGGGCTTAGACACCATATATTTT
CSAPEGGLDTIYF
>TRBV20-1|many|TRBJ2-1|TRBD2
TGCAGTGCAACCGGGACTAGCGGGAGGGACTCGCTTGAGCAGTTCTTC
CSATGTSGRDSLEQFF
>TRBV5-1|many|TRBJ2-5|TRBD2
TGCGCCAGCAGCGGGGGGACTAGCATCGGAGAGACCCAGTACTTC
CASSGGTSIGETQYF
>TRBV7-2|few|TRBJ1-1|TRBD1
TGTGCCAGCAGCTTGACAGGGGCTTACACTGAAGCTTTCTTT
CASSLTGAYTEAFF
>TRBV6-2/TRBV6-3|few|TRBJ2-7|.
TGTGCCAGCAGTTACTCGGCTAGCCACTCCTACGAGCAGTACTTC
CASSYSASHSYEQYF
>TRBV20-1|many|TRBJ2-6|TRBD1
TGCAGTGCTTCAGGGGGCGCTGGGGCCAACGTCCTGACTTTC
CSASGGAGANVLTF
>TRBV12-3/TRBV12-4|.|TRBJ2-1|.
TGTGCCAGCAGTTTGCACTCGGGCATACTTAACAATGAGCAGTTCTTC
CASSLHSGILNNEQFF
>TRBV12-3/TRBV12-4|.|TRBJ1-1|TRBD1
TGTGCCAGCAGTCCTGGGACAGGTCGACTGATAGCTTTCTTT
CASSPGTGRLIAFF
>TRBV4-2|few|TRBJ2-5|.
TGTGCCAGCAGCCAAGAAGTGAGCGGACGGGGACAAGAGACCCAGTACTTC
CASSQEVSGRGQETQYF